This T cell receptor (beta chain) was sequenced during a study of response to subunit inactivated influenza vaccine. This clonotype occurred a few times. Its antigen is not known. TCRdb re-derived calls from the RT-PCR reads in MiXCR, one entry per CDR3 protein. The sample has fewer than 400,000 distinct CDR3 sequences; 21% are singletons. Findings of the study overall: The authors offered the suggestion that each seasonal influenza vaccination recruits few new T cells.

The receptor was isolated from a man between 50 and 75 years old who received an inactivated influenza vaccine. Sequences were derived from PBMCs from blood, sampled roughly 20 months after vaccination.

This CDR3 reads CAISESTDPYFQTNYGYTF. Written as DNA, the CDR3 is TGTGCCATCAGTGAGTCTACAGACCCTTATTTTCAAACTAACTATGGCTACACCTTC. The chain uses TRBV10-3 and TRBJ1-2; no reliable D call. Germline V gene sequence: CDR1 ENHRY, CDR2 SYGVKD. The CDR3 runs to 19 residues. V dropped 0 bases and J dropped 0 bases, with 20 bases sitting between them.